This T cell receptor (beta chain) stems from a study of blood T cell repertoires in COVID-19. Study at large: Acute-phase and convalescent COVID-19 samples originated in the United States, Italy and Spain. Sources were T cells, B-cell-depleted T cells, or PBMCs; the material itself was cDNA or gDNA.

Sequencing was performed with immunoSEQ multiplex PCR; in TCRdb, only in-frame clones are kept and a portion is missing. The table has 300,000 to 350,000 clones, roughly 87% seen once. Germline V CDR1 and CDR2: MDHEN, SYDVKM. The CDR3 contains 16 residues. Losses at the gene ends were 4 bases for V and 5 bases for J; bases not matched to a gene: 4. Sequenced input: peripheral blood. The clonotype was recovered from a woman between 55 and 75 years old with COVID-19, enrolled during active disease. The rearrangement links TRBV28 to TRBJ2-3; 15 bases are shared with TRBD2. The CDR3 DNA sequence: TGTGCCAGCAGTTGGACTAGCGGGGGGGAGGTAGATACGCAGTATTTT. Translation: CASSWTSGGEVDTQYF.